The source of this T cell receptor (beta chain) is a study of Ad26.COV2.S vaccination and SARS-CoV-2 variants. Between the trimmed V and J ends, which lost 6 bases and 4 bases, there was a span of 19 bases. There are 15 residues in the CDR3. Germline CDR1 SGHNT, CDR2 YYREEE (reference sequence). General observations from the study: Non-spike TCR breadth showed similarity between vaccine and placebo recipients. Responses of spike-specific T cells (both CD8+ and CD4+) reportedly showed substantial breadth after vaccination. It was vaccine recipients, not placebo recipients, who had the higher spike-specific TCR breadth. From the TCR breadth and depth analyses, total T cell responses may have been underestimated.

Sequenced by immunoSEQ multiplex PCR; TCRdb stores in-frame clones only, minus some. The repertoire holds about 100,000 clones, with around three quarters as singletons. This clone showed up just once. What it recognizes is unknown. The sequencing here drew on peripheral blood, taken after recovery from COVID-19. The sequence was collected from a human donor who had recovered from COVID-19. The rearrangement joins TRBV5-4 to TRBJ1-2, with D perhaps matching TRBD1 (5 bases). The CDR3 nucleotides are TGTGCCAGCAAACTCGACAGATCGTTCCGCTATGGCTACACCTTC. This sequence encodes CASKLDRSFRYGYTF. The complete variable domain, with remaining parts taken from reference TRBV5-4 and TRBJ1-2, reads ETGVTQSPTHLIKTRGQQVTLRCSSQSGHNTVSWYQQALGQGPQFIFQYYREEENGRGNFPPRFSGLQFPNYSSELNVNALELDDSALYLCASKLDRSFRYGYTFGSGTRLTVV.